This T cell receptor beta chain was profiled in a study of cytomegalovirus exposure and HLA in healthy donors. Whole-study results and caveats: Among TCR sequences, most were rare, though some public TCRs appeared in many donors.

The method was immunoSEQ multiplex PCR; TCRdb's version includes in-frame clones alone and lacks a portion of them. The sample includes around 71,000 clones, approximately 93% of them seen just once. A note on this clone: The antigen is not known.

The CDR3 loop spans 15 amino acids. The V gene lost 2 bases and the J gene lost 1 base, with 9 bases spanning the gap. Germline V CDR1 and CDR2: SEHNR, FQNEAQ (reference sequence). The sample consisted of PBMCs. The receptor's source is a man aged 18 to 35 in good health and CMV-seropositive. The chain recombines TRBV7-9 with TRBJ2-4; D remains ambiguous. This CDR3 is CASSLSRNAKNIQYF. The CDR3 DNA sequence: TGTGCCAGCAGCTTATCGCGGAATGCCAAAAACATTCAGTACTTC.